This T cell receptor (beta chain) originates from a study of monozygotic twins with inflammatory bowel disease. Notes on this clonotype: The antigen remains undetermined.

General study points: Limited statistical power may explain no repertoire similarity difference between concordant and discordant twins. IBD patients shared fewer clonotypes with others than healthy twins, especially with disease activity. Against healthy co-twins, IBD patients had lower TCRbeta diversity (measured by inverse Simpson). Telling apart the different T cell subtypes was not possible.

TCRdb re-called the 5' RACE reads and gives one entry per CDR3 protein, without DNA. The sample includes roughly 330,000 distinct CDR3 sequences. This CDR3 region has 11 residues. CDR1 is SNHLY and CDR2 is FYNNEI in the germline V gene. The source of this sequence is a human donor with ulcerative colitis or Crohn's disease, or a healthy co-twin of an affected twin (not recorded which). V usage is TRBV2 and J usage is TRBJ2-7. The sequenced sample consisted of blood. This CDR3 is CASTDPYEQYF.